These 23 T cell receptor beta chains were sequenced from one sample in a study of T-cell reconstitution after alpha-beta-depleted transplantation in children. The library targeted TCRbeta and was prepared with unique molecular identifiers. TCRdb independently ran MiXCR on the PCR reads; one entry per CDR3 protein. The data contain hundreds of thousands of distinct CDR3 sequences, around 10% of them singletons. The starting material was PBMCs from the stem cell graft donor, obtained from the stem cell graft. Source of these receptors: a human donor who donated a stem cell graft to a child with acute lymphoblastic leukemia.

This clonotype was seen a few times. The V gene is TRBV25-1, the J gene TRBJ1-3; weak D call: TRBD1 (5 bases). V was clipped by 4 bases and J by 2 bases, with 9 bases between them. The CDR3 contains 14 residues. CDR1 and CDR2 (germline): MGHDK, SYGVNS. CDR3: CASSVGRPGNTIYF. The CDR3 nucleotides read TGTGCCAGCAGTGTGGGACGTCCTGGAAACACCATATATTTT.

This clonotype was seen repeatedly, ten times or more. V gene TRBV9 combines with J gene TRBJ2-1; D uncertain. The CDR3 contains 16 residues. Trimming removed 0 bases from V and 5 bases from J, with 15 bases in between. Germline V gives CDR1 SGDLS, CDR2 YYNGEE. The CDR3 is CASSVVFFGQDNEQFF. The CDR3 DNA follows: TGTGCCAGCAGCGTAGTTTTCTTTGGTCAGGACAATGAGCAGTTCTTC.

The V call is TRBV12-3 or TRBV12-4, the J call TRBJ1-2; 8 positions match TRBD1. CDR3 size: 13 residues. V lost 5 bases to trimming and J lost 8 bases; unmatched junction nucleotides: 7. The CDR3 is CASSPDRVGGYTF. The CDR3 region has the DNA TGTGCCAGCAGTCCGGACAGGGTCGGGGGCTACACCTTC.

V usage is TRBV12-3 or TRBV12-4 and J usage is TRBJ2-5; 7 nucleotides match TRBD1. V lost 6 bases and J lost 4; bases outside the gene matches: 8. The CDR3 contains 14 residues. The CDR3 DNA is TGTGCCAGCAGCTCCCCTAGACAGGGAGAGACCCAGTACTTC. Translation gives CASSSPRQGETQYF.

The chain is built from TRBV6-1 and TRBJ1-2, with 7 bases fitting TRBD1. CDR3 length: 13 amino acids. From germline, CDR1 is MNHNS and CDR2 SASEGT. Losses at the gene ends were 6 bases for V and 6 bases for J; bases not matched to a gene: 7. The CDR3, as DNA: TGTGCCAGCAGAATCGACAGGGTTGATGGCTACACCTTC. Its protein is CASRIDRVDGYTF.

This clonotype was seen repeatedly, ten times or more. This rearrangement joins TRBV3-1 to TRBJ2-5; no reliable D call. Trimming removed 4 bases from V and 2 bases from J, with 14 bases in between. The CDR3 is made up of 15 amino acids. CDR1 and CDR2 from the germline V gene are LGHDT and YNNKEL (reference sequence). In nucleotides, the CDR3 is TGTGCCAGCAGCCCCGGTTGGCAGAGACAAGAGACCCAGTACTTC. It codes for CASSPGWQRQETQYF.

This clonotype has just a few counts. V usage is TRBV7-8 and J usage is TRBJ1-2; D gene unclear. The germline gives CDR1 SGHVS, CDR2 FQNEAQ. This CDR3 contains 14 residues. Trimming removed 5 bases at V and 3 bases at J, with 13 bases between. The CDR3 loop reads CASSLGGQDYGYTF. DNA of the CDR3: TGTGCCAGCAGCCTGGGCGGGCAAGACTATGGCTACACCTTC. The full variable domain, completed using reference TRBV7-8 and TRBJ1-2, is GAGVSQSPRYKVAKRGQDVALRCDPISGHVSLFWYQQALGQGPEFLTYFQNEAQLDKSGLPSDRFFAERPEGSVSTLKIQRTQQEDSAVYLCASSLGGQDYGYTFGSGTRLTVV.

In its sample, this clonotype was seen many times. The chain is built from TRBV20-1 and TRBJ2-5, with TRBD1 as a possible D gene (5 bases). The CDR3 totals 15 residues. Trimming removed 3 bases at V and 4 bases at J, with 18 bases between. Germline CDR1 and CDR2: DFQATT and SNEGSKA (reference sequence). CDR3 region: CSARKVSGQGETQYF. As DNA, the CDR3 is TGCAGTGCTAGGAAGGTTTCGGGTCAGGGAGAGACCCAGTACTTC.

The rearrangement links TRBV7-2 to TRBJ2-7, with 9 bases that match TRBD1. This CDR3 spans 13 amino acids. Germline V gene data show CDR1 as SGHTA and CDR2 as FQGNSA. The junction had 3 bases not matched to a gene; V was cut back by 4 bases and J by 5 bases. The CDR3 is CASSSGQGNEQYF. CDR3 coding DNA: TGTGCCAGCAGCTCGGGACAGGGCAACGAGCAGTACTTC.

This rearrangement joins TRBV5-1 to TRBJ1-1, with TRBD1 as a possible D gene (5 bases). The CDR3 totals 13 residues. CDR1 and CDR2 from the germline V gene are SGHRS and YFSETQ. Trimming removed 2 bases at V and 3 bases at J, with 8 bases between. CDR3 bases: TGCGCCAGCAGCTTTCGGGGCTACACTGAAGCTTTCTTT. Translated: CASSFRGYTEAFF.

This clonotype was detected a few times. The chain joins TRBV30 to TRBJ2-6, with 7 positions matching TRBD1. Germline CDR1 reads GTSNPN; CDR2 reads SVGIG (reference sequence). The V and J ends lost 1 base and 2 bases, in that order; junction bases with no gene match: 5. This CDR3 is 16 amino acids long. The CDR3 region is CAWSAQGITGANVLTF. CDR3 DNA sequence: TGTGCCTGGAGTGCACAGGGGATCACTGGGGCCAACGTCCTGACTTTC.

CDR3 sequence (DNA): TGCGCCAGCAGCCTGGAGGACAGCATGAACACTGAAGCTTTCTTT. This translates into CASSLEDSMNTEAFF. This chain connects TRBV5-1 to TRBJ1-1; perhaps TRBD1 as D (6 bases). Germline V lookup: CDR1 SGHRS, CDR2 YFSETQ. The germline V and J ends were trimmed by 4 bases and 0 bases, with 13 bases remaining between them. CDR3 length: 15 residues.

The chain couples TRBV7-2 to TRBJ2-5; the match to TRBD2 covers 16 bases. Trimming took 4 bases from V and 5 from J; bases not matched to a gene: 4. Germline CDR1 SGHTA, CDR2 FQGNSA. The CDR3 has 16 residues. CDR3 region: CASSSQGLAGGETQYF. CDR3 in DNA: TGTGCCAGCAGCTCCCAGGGACTAGCGGGGGGGGAGACCCAGTACTTC.

This clonotype appeared a few times. This chain links TRBV10-3 with TRBJ2-3, with D uncertain. Looked up from germline, CDR1 is ENHRY and CDR2 is SYGVKD. The CDR3 is 12 amino acids. V gave up 5 bases and J gave up 0 bases, with 3 bases separating them. The DNA for the CDR3 is TGTGCCATCAGTCGGAGCACAGATACGCAGTATTTT. It specifies CAISRSTDTQYF.

This clonotype occurred a few times. This chain connects TRBV12-3 or TRBV12-4 to TRBJ1-1; TRBD1 might be the D (6 bases). This CDR3 has 14 amino acids. V gave up 6 bases and J gave up 3 bases, with 14 bases separating them. CDR3 residues: CASSQQKGDTEAFF. CDR3 nucleotide sequence: TGTGCCAGCAGCCAACAAAAGGGGGACACTGAAGCTTTCTTT.

The CDR3 sequence is CASSLEGQVINEQFF. Here the CDR3 DNA reads TGTGCCAGCAGCTTAGAGGGACAGGTGATCAATGAGCAGTTCTTC. The rearrangement links TRBV7-8 to TRBJ2-1, with TRBD1 matching over 8 bases. The germline CDR1 and CDR2 sequences are SGHVS and FQNEAQ. V shed 1 base, J shed 6 bases, and the junction held 5 bases outside the gene matches. The CDR3 sequence is 15 residues long. Supplemented by reference TRBV7-8 and TRBJ2-1, the full variable domain reads GAGVSQSPRYKVAKRGQDVALRCDPISGHVSLFWYQQALGQGPEFLTYFQNEAQLDKSGLPSDRFFAERPEGSVSTLKIQRTQQEDSAVYLCASSLEGQVINEQFFGPGTRLTVL.

The chain recombines TRBV6-1 with TRBJ1-1, with D tentatively TRBD1 (6 bases). The CDR3 is 15 residues long. The V gene's germline CDR1 is MNHNS and CDR2 SASEGT. With 7 bases removed from V and 0 bases from J, the gap between germline ends came to 15 bases. CDR3 amino acids: CASTQAGDMNTEAFF. The CDR3 coding sequence is TGTGCCAGCACCCAGGCCGGGGACATGAACACTGAAGCTTTCTTT.

This clonotype was seen ten or more times. V and J are TRBV7-7 and TRBJ2-2; D is uncertain. The V gene lost 3 bases and the J gene lost 4 bases, with 6 bases spanning the gap. Germline CDR1 is SSHAT and CDR2 is FNYEAQ (reference sequence). The CDR3 runs to 13 residues. Written as DNA, the CDR3 is TGTGCCAGCAGCTTGGTTTCCACCGGGGAGCTGTTTTTT. Its translation: CASSLVSTGELFF. Full variable domain (missing parts from reference TRBV7-7 and TRBJ2-2): GAGVSQSPRYKVTKRGQDVTLRCDPISSHATLYWYQQALGQGPEFLTYFNYEAQPDKSGLPSDRFSAERPEGSISTLTIQRTEQRDSAMYRCASSLVSTGELFFGEGSRLTVL.

This clonotype was detected ten times or more. The chain recombines TRBV12-3 or TRBV12-4 with TRBJ1-2; D uncertain. This CDR3 region has 13 residues. Trimming took 5 bases from V and 4 from J, leaving 11 bases between them. The chain's CDR3 is CASSHSARYGYTF. As DNA, the CDR3 is TGTGCCAGCAGTCACTCAGCCCGCTATGGCTACACCTTC.

This clonotype has just a few counts. This chain uses TRBV27 with TRBJ2-2; a weak D match, TRBD1 (7 bases). Trimming removed 7 bases at V and 5 bases at J, with 20 bases between. CDR1 and CDR2 from the germline V gene are MNHEY and SMNVEV (reference sequence). The CDR3 spans 16 residues. This chain's CDR3 is CASIPVGQGGTGELFF. The CDR3 DNA follows: TGTGCCAGCATTCCCGTCGGGCAGGGGGGAACCGGGGAGCTGTTTTTT.

This clonotype appeared a few times. The V and J genes are TRBV7-9 and TRBJ1-1, with 9 bases identical to TRBD1. The CDR3 runs to 14 residues. The V segment lost 5 bases and the J segment 4 bases; nucleotides outside the gene matches: 5. Per the germline V gene, CDR1 is SEHNR and CDR2 is FQNEAQ (reference sequence). Written as DNA, the CDR3 is TGTGCCAGCAGCCTACAGGGGGCAGGCACTGAAGCTTTCTTT. This translates into CASSLQGAGTEAFF.

This clonotype was seen more than once but under ten times. The conserved phenylalanine or tryptophan is not found at the CDR3 terminus, so this likely reflects a read error. The rearrangement links TRBV7-9 to TRBJ1-1; TRBD1 is a possible D gene (5 bases). V shed 2 bases and J shed 4 bases, with 8 bases lying between them. CDR1 is SEHNR and CDR2 is FQNEAQ in the germline V gene (reference sequence). This CDR3 region has 13 residues. The CDR3 nucleotides read TGTGCCAGCAGCTTACAGGGAAGCACTGAAGCTTTCCTT. It specifies CASSLQGSTEAFL.

This rearrangement joins TRBV11-3 to TRBJ1-3; 8 nucleotides align to TRBD1. CDR3 length: 17 amino acids. Losses at the gene ends were 6 bases for V and 0 bases for J; bases not matched to a gene: 10. Germline loops: CDR1 SGHNT, CDR2 YENEEA. DNA of the CDR3: TGTGCCAGCAGTCTCCGGGGGACAGGAACCTCTGGAAACACCATATATTTT. Translating it yields CASSLRGTGTSGNTIYF.